Following are 8 T cell receptor beta chains from one sample sequenced in a study of early T cells in non-severe SARS-CoV-2 infection. Using its own MiXCR run on the 5' RACE reads, TCRdb lists one record per CDR3 protein. The data contain roughly 88,000 distinct CDR3 sequences, around 15% of them seen just once; the ten biggest clones take up about 6.1%. The sample taken for sequencing was whole blood. Receptors were obtained from an adult who was a healthcare worker with PCR-confirmed SARS-CoV-2 infection or an uninfected control (not recorded which).

The chain recombines TRBV7-2 with TRBJ1-6; D not resolved. With 2 bases removed from V and 8 bases from J, the gap between germline ends came to 16 bases. Per the germline V gene, CDR1 is SGHTA and CDR2 is FQGNSA. The CDR3 is 16 residues long. The CDR3 DNA reads TGTGCCAGCAGCTTAATAACTCTTTCGGTATATTCACCCCTCCACTTT. Residues: CASSLITLSVYSPLHF. Drawing the rest from reference TRBV7-2 and TRBJ1-6, the complete variable domain is GAGVSQSPSNKVTEKGKDVELRCDPISGHTALYWYRQSLGQGLEFLIYFQGNSAPDKSGLPSDRFSAERTGGSVSTLTIQRTQQEDSAVYLCASSLITLSVYSPLHFGNGTRLTVT.

This clonotype turned up a few times. This chain links TRBV3-1 with TRBJ2-7; TRBD1 or TRBD2 may be the D gene (5 bases each). CDR1 and CDR2 from the germline V gene are LGHDT and YNNKEL (reference sequence). V shed 0 bases and J shed 3 bases, with 12 bases lying between them. The CDR3 is made up of 15 amino acids. CDR3 DNA sequence: TGTGCCAGCAGCCAAGAGGCCAGAGGGGTCTACGAGCAGTACTTC. It codes for CASSQEARGVYEQYF.

This clonotype was seen a handful of times. The chain links TRBV20-1 to TRBJ1-3, with a possible D match to TRBD1 (5 bases). The V end lost 5 bases, the J end lost 2 bases, and 16 bases lay between the germline ends. CDR1 is DFQATT and CDR2 is SNEGSKA in the germline V gene (reference sequence). The CDR3 covers 15 residues. For the CDR3, the DNA is TGCAGTGCTTCATTTCCCGGGGCAACTGGAAACACCATATATTTT. Translated: CSASFPGATGNTIYF.

This clonotype turned up a few times. The chain carries TRBV7-9 and TRBJ1-6; D remains unclear. Germline assignment: CDR1 SEHNR and CDR2 FQNEAQ (reference sequence). Trimming removed 3 bases at V and 7 bases at J, with 10 bases between. The CDR3 is 14 residues long. The CDR3 DNA is TGTGCCAGCAGCTTGGGCTCCGGGAATTCACCCCTCCACTTT. Protein: CASSLGSGNSPLHF.

The rearrangement links TRBV29-1 to TRBJ2-7; D ambiguous. Trimming took 1 base from V and 4 from J, leaving 11 bases between them. The CDR3 length is 13 residues. In germline, CDR1 is SQVTM, CDR2 ANQGSEA. The CDR3 protein is CSVEGGRDYEQYF. The CDR3, as DNA: TGCAGCGTTGAAGGCGGCAGAGATTACGAGCAGTACTTC.

The chain joins TRBV4-2 to TRBJ1-1; the D gene is possibly TRBD1 (5 bases). This CDR3 region has 16 residues. V shed 0 bases and J shed 0 bases, with 11 bases lying between them. Germline lookup yields CDR1 LGHNA and CDR2 YNFKEQ. The CDR3 bases are TGTGCCAGCAGCCAAGAAAGAGGGACGGTGAACACTGAAGCTTTCTTT. Protein: CASSQERGTVNTEAFF.

This clonotype showed up just a few times. This chain links TRBV7-2 with TRBJ1-6; D may be TRBD1 (6 bases). The V and J ends lost 5 bases and 8 bases respectively, with 10 bases between them. The CDR3 covers 13 residues. Germline loops: CDR1 SGHTA, CDR2 FQGNSA. Here the CDR3 DNA reads TGTGCCAGCAGCACGACAGGTTATTCACCCCTCCACTTT. Encoded protein: CASSTTGYSPLHF. The entire variable domain, with the rest obtained from reference TRBV7-2 and TRBJ1-6, is as follows: GAGVSQSPSNKVTEKGKDVELRCDPISGHTALYWYRQSLGQGLEFLIYFQGNSAPDKSGLPSDRFSAERTGGSVSTLTIQRTQQEDSAVYLCASSTTGYSPLHFGNGTRLTVT.

A few counts support this clonotype. The chain has TRBV29-1 and TRBJ2-3, with D uncertain. This CDR3 is built from 11 residues. Germline CDR1 is SQVTM and CDR2 is ANQGSEA. Between the trimmed V and J ends, which lost 7 bases and 6 bases, there was a span of 11 bases. The DNA of the CDR3 is TGCAGCGCCCCCTTCGGCGATACGCAGTATTTT. Its translation: CSAPFGDTQYF.